This passage covers 25 T cell receptor beta chains from one sample sequenced in a study of shared clonotypes between healthy human individuals. Produced via immunoSEQ multiplex PCR; TCRdb's table is partial and in-frame only. The repertoire holds about 380,000 clones, 90% to 98% seen once, with about 0.32% in the top ten. The specimen sequenced was memory CD8+ T cells sorted from blood. Subset in this sample: CD45RO+ cells pooled with CCR7-negative TemRA cells. Receptors originate from a man aged 25 to 40 in good health.

This clone was detected only once. The chain links TRBV7-8 to TRBJ1-3; unclear D gene. The CDR3 has 15 residues. V lost 1 base, J lost 4 bases, and 11 bases lay in between. Germline CDR1 reads SGHVS; CDR2 reads FQNEAQ. CDR3 amino acids: CASSLVLSGGNTIYF. DNA of the CDR3: TGTGCCAGCAGCTTAGTGCTTAGCGGCGGAAACACCATATATTTT.

The rearrangement joins TRBV5-1 to TRBJ1-3, with D perhaps matching TRBD1 (6 bases). Germline CDR1 reads SGHRS; CDR2 reads YFSETQ. The CDR3 covers 15 residues. V gave up 0 bases and J gave up 2 bases, with 9 bases separating them. CDR3 residues: CASSLEGGAGNTIYF. In DNA form, the CDR3 reads TGCGCCAGCAGCTTGGAGGGGGGCGCTGGAAACACCATATATTTT.

The chain carries TRBV19 and TRBJ2-1; D possibly corresponds to TRBD1 (5 bases). The CDR3 consists of 13 residues. Trimming pared 5 bases from V and 7 bases from J, leaving 12 bases between. CDR1 LNHDA and CDR2 SQIVND come from the germline V gene (reference sequence). CDR3 amino acids: CASSLAAGNEQFF. As DNA, the CDR3 is TGTGCCAGTAGTTTGGCGGCAGGGAATGAGCAGTTCTTC.

V and J are TRBV5-4 and TRBJ2-1, with 7 bases identical to TRBD2. CDR1 is SGHNT, CDR2 YYREEE, per germline (reference sequence). The junction had 3 bases not matched to a gene; V was cut back by 3 bases and J by 0 bases. The CDR3 sequence is 15 residues long. CDR3 loop: CASSSRTSSYNEQFF. The CDR3 bases are TGTGCCAGCAGCTCCCGGACTAGCTCCTACAATGAGCAGTTCTTC.

CDR3 sequence reads: CASSHSGGYF. The CDR3 DNA reads as TGCGCCAGCAGTCACTCCGGGGGGTACTTC. J is TRBJ2-7 and V is TRBV23-1; a weak D match, TRBD2 (6 bases). TRBV23-1 is treated as an ORF (open reading frame) with a function not yet certain. The CDR3 is 10 residues long. Trimming removed 3 bases from V and 12 bases from J, with 9 bases in between.

J is TRBJ2-1 and V is TRBV9; D may be TRBD2 (5 bases). This CDR3 is 17 amino acids long. Germline values: CDR1 SGDLS, CDR2 YYNGEE. Trimming shortened V by 4 bases and J by 3 bases, and 20 bases separated the two germline ends. The CDR3 nucleotides are TGTGCCAGCAGCTCCCGAAATGAGGGATGGGACTACAATGAGCAGTTCTTC. Its protein product is CASSSRNEGWDYNEQFF.

The V and J genes are TRBV29-1 and TRBJ1-1, with D perhaps TRBD1 (6 bases). This CDR3 is built from 13 residues. Trimming pared 7 bases from V and 0 bases from J, leaving 12 bases between. Germline CDR1 reads SQVTM; CDR2 reads ANQGSEA. CDR3 coding DNA: TGCAGCGGGTACGGACAGTTGAACACTGAAGCTTTCTTT. It yields the protein CSGYGQLNTEAFF. The whole variable domain, filled in from reference TRBV29-1 and TRBJ1-1, reads SAVISQKPSRDICQRGTSLTIQCQVDSQVTMMFWYRQQPGQSLTLIATANQGSEATYESGFVIDKFPISRPNLTFSTLTVSNMSPEDSSIYLCSGYGQLNTEAFFGQGTRLTVV.

The V call is TRBV21-1, the J call TRBJ2-5; the table gives TRBD2 as D, unverified against the DNA. TRBV21-1 is designated a pseudogene. The CDR3 is made up of 14 amino acids. Written as DNA, the CDR3 is TGTGCCAGCAGCAAACCGGGACTAGCGGAGACCCAGTACTTC. Its protein is CASSKPGLAETQYF.

The V and J genes are TRBV7-2 and TRBJ2-1; D unclear. The CDR3 covers 14 residues. Germline V gives CDR1 SGHTA, CDR2 FQGNSA. V shed 6 bases and J shed 4 bases, with 13 bases lying between them. CDR3 bases: TGTGCCAGCAGACATCACGGTACTTACAATGAGCAGTTCTTC. This gives the protein CASRHHGTYNEQFF.

J is TRBJ2-7 and V is TRBV28; 11 nucleotides match TRBD2. The trim removed 6 bases at V and 2 bases at J, leaving 6 bases unmatched. Looked up from germline, CDR1 is MDHEN and CDR2 is SYDVKM. The CDR3 is made up of 15 amino acids. The DNA of the CDR3 is TGTGCCAGCAGCGAGGGGACTAGCGGAGCCTACGAGCAGTACTTC. Its protein is CASSEGTSGAYEQYF.

In regard to this clone: Other DNA sequences in the same sample also yield this CDR3. The rearrangement links TRBV28 to TRBJ1-3; 8 bases are shared with TRBD1. Losses at the gene ends were 8 bases for V and 4 bases for J; bases not matched to a gene: 1. Germline-derived CDR1 and CDR2 are MDHEN and SYDVKM. The CDR3 totals 12 residues. For the CDR3, the DNA is TGTGCCAGCCGGACAGGGGGAAACACCATATATTTT. Protein: CASRTGGNTIYF.

The chain is built from TRBV7-3 and TRBJ2-6; 12 bases line up with TRBD1. The CDR3 extends over 18 amino acids. V gave up 1 base and J gave up 2 bases; unmatched junction bases: 3. Germline CDR1 is SGHTA and CDR2 is FQGTGA. In DNA form, the CDR3 reads TGTGCCAGCAGCTTAAGTGGGACAGGGGGCGCTGGGGCCAACGTCCTGACTTTC. Translated: CASSLSGTGGAGANVLTF.

In the case of this clone: Different DNA sequences within this sample yield the same CDR3. The gene calls are TRBV5-1 and TRBJ2-5, with unresolved D. The CDR3 contains 13 residues. V was clipped by 0 bases and J by 2 bases, with 5 bases between them. The germline V gene encodes CDR1 SGHRS and CDR2 YFSETQ. The chain's CDR3 is CASSLGRQETQYF. The DNA for the CDR3 is TGCGCCAGCAGCTTGGGGCGGCAAGAGACCCAGTACTTC.

The V gene is TRBV18, the J gene TRBJ2-1; a possible D gene is TRBD2 (5 bases). CDR1 is KGHSH, CDR2 LQKENI, per germline. The V end lost 1 base, the J end lost 3 bases, and 7 bases lay between the germline ends. CDR3 length equals 14 residues. The CDR3 protein is CASSPRRVYNEQFF. The CDR3 nucleotides are TGTGCCAGCTCACCACGGCGGGTCTACAATGAGCAGTTCTTC.

In regard to this clone: The junction differs from germline at one of its ends, possibly a read error. In DNA form, the CDR3 reads TGTGCCAGCTCACCGCTCACCGGGACAGCCTATGCCTACACCTTC. Its translation: CASSPLTGTAYAYTF. The chain links TRBV18 to TRBJ1-2; 7 nucleotides line up with TRBD1. CDR3 length: 15 amino acids. Per the germline V gene, CDR1 is KGHSH and CDR2 is LQKENI.

A word on this clone: This CDR3 is also generated by other DNA sequences in the sample. The V gene is TRBV5-1, the J gene TRBJ1-6; D gene unclear. The CDR3 is 14 residues long. Germline CDR1 and CDR2: SGHRS and YFSETQ. Deletions cut 4 bases from V and 0 bases from J, with 5 bases between. For the CDR3, the DNA is TGCGCCAGCAGCCGGAGCTCCTATAATTCACCCCTCCACTTT. Its protein product is CASSRSSYNSPLHF.

The rearrangement uses TRBV19 and TRBJ1-1; 9 nucleotides match TRBD1. Germline lookup yields CDR1 LNHDA and CDR2 SQIVND (reference sequence). V shed 5 bases, J shed 5 bases, and the junction held 3 bases outside the gene matches. The CDR3 runs to 13 residues. The CDR3 DNA follows: TGTGCCAGTAGTGACAGGGGGATGACTGAAGCTTTCTTT. Its translation is CASSDRGMTEAFF.

The chain combines TRBV6-1 with TRBJ1-1; the match to TRBD1 covers 7 bases. After removal of 6 bases from V and 0 bases from J, the junction contained 1 base not matched to a gene. The CDR3 has 13 residues. CDR1 is MNHNS, CDR2 SASEGT, per germline. CDR3 in DNA: TGTGCCAGCAGGGGACAGCTGAACACTGAAGCTTTCTTT. This codes for CASRGQLNTEAFF.

The chain employs TRBV4-2 and TRBJ1-4; the match to TRBD1 covers 8 bases. CDR3 length: 16 amino acids. The germline V gene has CDR1 LGHNA and CDR2 YNFKEQ. The trim removed 4 bases at V and 4 bases at J, leaving 8 bases unmatched. In DNA, the CDR3 is TGTGCCAGCAGCCCCGCCGACAGGGGTCGTAATGAAAAACTGTTTTTT. Translation gives CASSPADRGRNEKLFF.

The chain couples TRBV18 to TRBJ1-1; 9 nucleotides match TRBD1. This CDR3 has 15 residues. After removal of 2 bases from V and 4 bases from J, the junction contained 5 bases not matched to a gene. Germline CDR1 and CDR2: KGHSH and LQKENI. This chain's CDR3 is CASSPSTGGITEAFF. The CDR3 DNA sequence: TGTGCCAGCTCACCATCCACAGGGGGCATCACTGAAGCTTTCTTT.

The gene calls are TRBV10-3 and TRBJ2-1; TRBD2 might be the D (5 bases). Germline V CDR1 and CDR2: ENHRY, SYGVKD. CDR3 size: 15 residues. The V gene lost 7 bases and the J gene lost 0 bases, with 13 bases spanning the gap. The CDR3 loop is CAITAGGSSYNEQFF. The CDR3 DNA is TGTGCCATCACGGCGGGCGGAAGCTCCTACAATGAGCAGTTCTTC.

This clone came up a few times. The chain uses TRBV28 and TRBJ1-1, with a weak D call TRBD1 (5 bases). CDR3 size: 14 residues. Trimming cost V 3 bases and J 5 bases, with 13 bases left between them. CDR1 is MDHEN, CDR2 SYDVKM, per germline. The CDR3 reads CASSFPQGGTEAFF. Written as DNA, the CDR3 is TGTGCCAGCAGTTTTCCCCAGGGTGGAACTGAAGCTTTCTTT.

The chain joins TRBV14 to TRBJ1-1; TRBD1 might be the D (5 bases). Germline V gene lookup returns CDR1 SGHDN and CDR2 FVKESK. Deletions cut 3 bases from V and 1 base from J, with 12 bases between. This CDR3 has 15 amino acids. The CDR3 nucleotides are TGTGCCAGCAGCCAGTCCGGGACGGGGAACACTGAAGCTTTCTTT. This codes for CASSQSGTGNTEAFF.

The V and J genes are TRBV19 and TRBJ1-2, with 9 bases matching TRBD1. V shed 5 bases and J 4 bases; nucleotides not matched to a gene: 8. Germline loops: CDR1 LNHDA, CDR2 SQIVND (reference sequence). This CDR3 is built from 15 residues. The CDR3 here is CASSPLDRGGYGYTF. For the CDR3, the DNA is TGTGCCAGTAGTCCTCTGGACAGGGGCGGCTATGGCTACACCTTC.

This clone has just one count. One end of the junction is discordant with germline, which a read error may explain. The V gene is TRBV7-7, the J gene TRBJ2-1; 9 nucleotides agree with TRBD1. Germline V gene lookup returns CDR1 SSHAT and CDR2 FNYEAQ (reference sequence). The CDR3 contains 13 residues. Written as DNA, the CDR3 is TGTGCTAGCAGCCAGGGACAGGGAAATGAGCAGTTCTTC. Translating gives CASSQGQGNEQFF.